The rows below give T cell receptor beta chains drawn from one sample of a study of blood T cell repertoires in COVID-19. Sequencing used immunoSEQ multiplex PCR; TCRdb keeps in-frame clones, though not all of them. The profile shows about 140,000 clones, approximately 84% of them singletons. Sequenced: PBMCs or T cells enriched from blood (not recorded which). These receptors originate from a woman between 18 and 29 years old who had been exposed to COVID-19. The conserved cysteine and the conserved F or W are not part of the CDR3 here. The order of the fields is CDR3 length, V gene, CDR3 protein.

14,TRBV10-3,AISEPISGSSYEQY
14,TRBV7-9,ASSLFQVTDTGELF
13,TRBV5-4,ASSLGGSSSYEQY
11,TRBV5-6,ASSGGGNTEAF
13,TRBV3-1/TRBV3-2,ASSFRGKIGNTIY
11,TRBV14,ASSQDGRGWAF
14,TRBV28,ASSPPGQGARTPLH
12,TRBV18,ASSPLQARGEQY
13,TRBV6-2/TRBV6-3,ASSPSGTPRDTQY
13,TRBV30,AWSGQGAYNSPLH
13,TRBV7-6,ASSLDSGIPYEQY
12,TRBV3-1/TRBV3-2,ASSLKIQSSPLH
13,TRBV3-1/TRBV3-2,ASSQDLRSNQPQH
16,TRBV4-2,ASSFLTSGRGNTGELF
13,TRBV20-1,SASRVGGSFYEQY
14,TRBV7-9,ASSLGRLWGQETQY
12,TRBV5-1,ASSFTGDVNEQF
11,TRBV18,ASSLQGRETQY
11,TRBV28,ASARQARYEQY
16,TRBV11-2,ASSPGTSGWGAYNEQF
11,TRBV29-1,SVGEGLNTEAF
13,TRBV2,ASSAGTLYNSPLH
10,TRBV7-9,ASSFAGHGYT
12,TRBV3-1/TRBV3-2,ASSQPQGNTEAF
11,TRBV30,AWRDGVRETQY
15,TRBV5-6,ASSVTVPEYYNSPLH
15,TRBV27,ASSLVGGRGVNYGYT
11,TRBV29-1,SVELRFNTEAF
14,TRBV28,ASSLSGGRSGNTIY
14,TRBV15,ATSSRSWYGSETQY
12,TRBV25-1,ASSEGFDKTEAF
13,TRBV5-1,ASRDRLAATGELF
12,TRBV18,ASSPGPVSETQY
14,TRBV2,ASSEAPTSGRNEQF
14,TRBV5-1,ASSLGPAGGHNEQF
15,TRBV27,ASSRSGTGSSNEKLF
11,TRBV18,ASSPTVNTEAF
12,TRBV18,ASSPSRTWDTIY
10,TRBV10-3,AILGGANEQF
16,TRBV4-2,ASSQESWTGGWAYGYT
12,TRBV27,ASSLTGTYNEQF
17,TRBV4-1,ASSQDWEQGATGTDTQY
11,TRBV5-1,ASRGGGTYEQY
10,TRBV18,ASSPGHLEAF
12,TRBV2,ASTRRDISYEQY
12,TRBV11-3,ASSLDLGENEQF
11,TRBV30,AWSLYDTGELF
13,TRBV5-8,ASSLGSTTNEKLF
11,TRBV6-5,ASSYDRAYGYT
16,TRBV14,ASSQDWLAGGPGNEQF
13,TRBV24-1,ATSVGTRDTDTQY
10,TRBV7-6,ASSLGGEKLF
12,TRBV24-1,ATKGTSSYNEQF
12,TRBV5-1,ASTDGRGPYEQF